This TCR beta chain is from a study of T-cell reconstitution after alpha-beta-depleted transplantation in children. Points from the study as a whole: Several patients had high TCRbeta diversity at day 60; it came from surviving recipient T cells and thymic progenitors. Approximately two months post-transplant, alpha-beta T cells reportedly originated from several hundred expanded graft clones. Newly produced T cells mostly accounted for T-cell counts and diversity one year post-transplant.

The authors prepared the TCRbeta library with unique molecular identifiers. TCRdb used MiXCR to reprocess the PCR reads, holding one entry per CDR3 protein. The sample comprises roughly 120,000 distinct CDR3 sequences, approximately 10% of which are singletons, and around 35% rests with the top ten. This clonotype was observed a handful of times. Its cognate antigen is unknown. Deletions cut 2 bases from V and 4 bases from J, with 5 bases between. This CDR3 has 12 amino acids. The germline V gene encodes CDR1 SNHLY and CDR2 FYNNEI. The starting material was PBMCs, obtained before TCRalphabeta/CD19-depleted stem cell transplant. The gene calls are TRBV2 and TRBJ1-2; D call uncertain. The sequence was obtained from a boy younger than 10 with acute lymphoblastic leukemia, due to receive a stem cell transplant. CDR3 sequence (DNA): TGTGCCAGCAGTGAACGGCCCTATGGCTACACCTTC. This sequence encodes CASSERPYGYTF.